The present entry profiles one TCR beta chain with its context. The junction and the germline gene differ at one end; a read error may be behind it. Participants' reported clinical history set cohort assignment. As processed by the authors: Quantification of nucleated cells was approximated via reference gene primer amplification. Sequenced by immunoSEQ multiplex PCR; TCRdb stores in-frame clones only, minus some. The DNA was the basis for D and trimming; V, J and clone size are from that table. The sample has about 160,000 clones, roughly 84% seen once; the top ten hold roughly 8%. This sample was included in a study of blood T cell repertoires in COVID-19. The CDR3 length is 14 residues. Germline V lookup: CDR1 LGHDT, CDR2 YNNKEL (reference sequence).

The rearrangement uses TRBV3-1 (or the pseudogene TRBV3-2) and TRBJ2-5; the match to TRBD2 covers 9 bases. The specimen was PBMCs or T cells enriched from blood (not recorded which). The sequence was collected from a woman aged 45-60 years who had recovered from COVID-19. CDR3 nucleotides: TGCCCCCCCAGCCACGGGCGGGGGGGGCAGACCCAGTACTTC. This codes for CPPSHGRGGQTQYF.